The 26 T cell receptor beta chains below were found in one sample sequenced in a study of beta chain features in type 1 diabetes. No antigens are known for them. All of the isolated RNA was reverse transcribed, so expressed TCRB transcripts were sequenced. This table comes from immunoSEQ multiplex PCR, and its TCRdb copy is limited to in-frame clones, with some not included. The table has hundreds of thousands of clones, 11% to 15% seen once. Whole-study findings and limits: The study found moderately but significantly shorter TCRB CDR3s in all four CD4+ subsets of Type 1 diabetes patients.

Source material: naive CD4+ T cells from blood. Receptors originate from a man between 18 and 35 years old with type 1 diabetes.

This clone was seen more than once but under ten times. The chain has TRBV7-2 and TRBJ2-4; 7 bases match TRBD2. Losses at the gene ends were 1 base for V and 6 bases for J; bases not matched to a gene: 6. There are 15 residues in the CDR3. Per germline, CDR1 SGHTA and CDR2 FQGNSA. Here the CDR3 DNA reads TGTGCCAGCAGCTTAGGGGAGGGGATGGGAAACATTCAGTACTTC. It codes for CASSLGEGMGNIQYF.

This sequence joins TRBV25-1 and TRBJ2-5, with a tentative D call TRBD1 (6 bases). In germline, CDR1 is MGHDK, CDR2 SYGVNS. Deletions cut 7 bases from V and 1 base from J, with 19 bases between. The CDR3 sequence is 16 residues long. The CDR3 protein is CASTPSPGQFQETQYF. The CDR3 DNA sequence: TGTGCCAGCACCCCTTCCCCCGGACAGTTCCAAGAGACCCAGTACTTC.

This clone was seen a handful of times. The rearrangement links TRBV27 to TRBJ2-7, with D possibly being TRBD1 or TRBD2 (5 bases each). The CDR3 has 15 amino acids. Trimming cost V 3 bases and J 6 bases, with 18 bases left between them. CDR1 and CDR2 (germline): MNHEY, SMNVEV (reference sequence). The CDR3 DNA reads TGTGCCAGCAGTTTCGCTGGGGGACCGAGGTCCGAGCAGTACTTC. Translated: CASSFAGGPRSEQYF.

This clone has just a few counts. The genes are TRBV5-1 and TRBJ2-7; 7 nucleotides align to TRBD1. The germline V gene encodes CDR1 SGHRS and CDR2 YFSETQ. V shed 2 bases and J 0 bases; nucleotides not matched to a gene: 14. The CDR3 extends over 18 amino acids. Here the CDR3 reads CASSFGPSGTASSYEQYF. CDR3 sequence (DNA): TGCGCCAGCAGCTTCGGGCCCTCCGGGACAGCCTCCTCCTACGAGCAGTACTTC.

The chain joins TRBV27 to TRBJ2-1; 7 bases map to TRBD1. Germline CDR1 is MNHEY and CDR2 is SMNVEV (reference sequence). The junction had 6 bases not matched to a gene; V was cut back by 10 bases and J by 9 bases. This CDR3 is built from 11 residues. This CDR3 is CATKGAREQFF. The DNA of the CDR3 is TGTGCCACCAAGGGGGCGCGTGAGCAGTTCTTC.

This clone has just a few counts. J is TRBJ2-7 and V is TRBV5-1, with D tentatively TRBD1 or TRBD2 (5 bases each). The V gene's germline CDR1 is SGHRS and CDR2 YFSETQ. The CDR3 runs 12 residues. The V end was cut by 4 bases, the J end by 0 bases, with 5 bases between. In DNA form, the CDR3 reads TGCGCCAGCAGCGGGGGCTCCTACGAGCAGTACTTC. This translates into CASSGGSYEQYF. Variable domain in full (rest from reference TRBV5-1 and TRBJ2-7): KAGVTQTPRYLIKTRGQQVTLSCSPISGHRSVSWYQQTPGQGLQFLFEYFSETQRNKGNFPGRFSGRQFSNSRSEMNVSTLELGDSALYLCASSGGSYEQYFGPGTRLTVT.

A few counts support this clone. The rearrangement joins TRBV7-2 to TRBJ1-1, with TRBD1 identical over 8 bases. This CDR3 spans 14 amino acids. With V trimmed by 5 bases and J by 5 bases, 7 bases remained unmatched. Germline CDR1 SGHTA, CDR2 FQGNSA. CDR3 sequence: CASSAQGAQTEAFF. The DNA for the CDR3 is TGTGCCAGCAGCGCCCAGGGGGCGCAGACTGAAGCTTTCTTT.

Regarding this clone: This sample also contains other DNA sequences that code for the same CDR3. This chain connects TRBV29-1 to TRBJ1-2, with D unclear. Between the trimmed V and J ends, which lost 4 bases and 4 bases, there was a span of 4 bases. CDR1 and CDR2 (germline): SQVTM, ANQGSEA. The CDR3 runs 10 residues. The DNA of the CDR3 is TGCAGCGTTGGGGGCTATGGCTACACCTTC. It codes for CSVGGYGYTF.

J is TRBJ2-2 and V is TRBV5-1; TRBD1 aligns across 9 bases. Germline values: CDR1 SGHRS, CDR2 YFSETQ. V gave up 4 bases and J gave up 7 bases; unmatched junction bases: 5. The CDR3 length is 14 residues. The CDR3 protein is CASSQGQGIGELFF. The CDR3 nucleotides read TGCGCCAGCAGCCAGGGACAGGGCATCGGGGAGCTGTTTTTT.

This clone was counted only a few times. V gene TRBV30 combines with J gene TRBJ2-5; a possible D gene is TRBD2 (5 bases). Germline-derived CDR1 and CDR2 are GTSNPN and SVGIG (reference sequence). The CDR3 spans 14 residues. Trimming removed 2 bases at V and 4 bases at J, with 14 bases between. CDR3 nucleotides: TGTGCCTGGAGTTTTGGCGGCGAGGGAGAGACCCAGTACTTC. Amino acid sequence: CAWSFGGEGETQYF.

The chain recombines TRBV9 with TRBJ1-1; D possibly corresponds to TRBD1 (5 bases). Trimming shortened V by 4 bases and J by 4 bases, and 14 bases separated the two germline ends. The germline V gene has CDR1 SGDLS and CDR2 YYNGEE. The CDR3 loop spans 14 amino acids. The CDR3 coding sequence is TGTGCCAGCAGCTTGATAACAGGACTCACTGAAGCTTTCTTT. It encodes CASSLITGLTEAFF.

V and J are TRBV18 and TRBJ1-5; D is uncertain. The V end was cut by 6 bases, the J end by 3 bases, with 15 bases between. CDR1 is KGHSH, CDR2 LQKENI, per germline. The length of the CDR3 is 15 residues. The CDR3 loop reads CASSGREVNNQPQHF. CDR3 coding DNA: TGTGCCAGCTCTGGGAGGGAGGTGAACAATCAGCCCCAGCATTTT.

A few counts support this clone. J is TRBJ1-1 and V is TRBV2, with unresolved D. Germline values: CDR1 SNHLY, CDR2 FYNNEI. CDR3 length equals 13 residues. Trimming cost V 4 bases and J 1 base, with 7 bases left between them. The CDR3 sequence is CASSGSGNTEAFF. CDR3 DNA sequence: TGTGCCAGCAGTGGGTCCGGGAACACTGAAGCTTTCTTT.

This clone was seen only a few times. The junction differs from germline at one of its ends, possibly a read error. The CDR3 region is CASSQRQAPDTQYF. CDR3 nucleotides: TGTGCTAGCAGCCAAAGACAGGCCCCAGATACGCAGTATTTT. The chain employs TRBV7-7 and TRBJ2-3; perhaps TRBD1 as D (6 bases). Germline loops: CDR1 SSHAT, CDR2 FNYEAQ (reference sequence). The CDR3 consists of 14 residues. Supplemented by reference TRBV7-7 and TRBJ2-3, the full variable domain reads GAGVSQSPRYKVTKRGQDVTLRCDPISSHATLYWYQQALGQGPEFLTYFNYEAQPDKSGLPSDRFSAERPEGSISTLTIQRTEQRDSAMYRCASSQRQAPDTQYFGPGTRLTVL.

The chain carries TRBV30 and TRBJ1-1; 7 bases are a match to TRBD1. V dropped 4 bases and J dropped 1; count of bases not matched to a gene: 6. There are 14 residues in the CDR3. Looked up from germline, CDR1 is GTSNPN and CDR2 is SVGIG (reference sequence). CDR3 nucleotide sequence: TGTGCCTGGACTCGGGACAGCCAGAACACTGAAGCTTTCTTT. This encodes CAWTRDSQNTEAFF.

The J gene is TRBJ1-1, the V gene TRBV5-4, with 7 nucleotides matching TRBD1. The CDR3 consists of 14 residues. The germline CDR1 and CDR2 sequences are SGHNT and YYREEE (reference sequence). V lost 4 bases to trimming and J lost 4 bases; unmatched junction nucleotides: 7. In DNA form, the CDR3 reads TGTGCCAGCAGCCCCGGACAGGCGATCACTGAAGCTTTCTTT. Translated, it gives CASSPGQAITEAFF.

V gene TRBV7-2 combines with J gene TRBJ2-5; unclear D gene. CDR1 and CDR2 (germline): SGHTA, FQGNSA. CDR3 length equals 15 residues. V dropped 1 base and J dropped 4 bases, with 13 bases sitting between them. The CDR3 DNA reads as TGTGCCAGCAGCTTAGGGACCGCCCCGACAGAGACCCAGTACTTC. This encodes CASSLGTAPTETQYF.

This clone occurred a few times. This chain links TRBV11-2 with TRBJ2-1, with D unclear. Trimming shortened V by 0 bases and J by 4 bases, and 16 bases separated the two germline ends. Germline V gene data show CDR1 as SGHAT and CDR2 as FQNNGV. The CDR3 sequence is 17 residues long. CDR3 in amino acids: CASSLEPQGFGYNEQFF. The CDR3 DNA reads TGTGCCAGCAGCTTAGAGCCCCAAGGGTTTGGGTACAATGAGCAGTTCTTC.

This clone was picked up a small number of times. The chain is built from TRBV7-6 and TRBJ2-1; TRBD2 matches 8 bases. The J segment lost 0 bases and the V segment lost 4 bases, leaving 8 bases of the junction unmatched. The CDR3 covers 17 residues. Germline-derived CDR1 and CDR2 are SGHVS and FNYEAQ. The CDR3 loop is CASSSRGSGSSYNEQFF. In nucleotides, the CDR3 is TGTGCCAGCAGCTCCCGGGGGAGCGGGAGCTCCTACAATGAGCAGTTCTTC.

This sequence joins TRBV30 and TRBJ1-5, with 8 nucleotides matching TRBD1. Per germline, CDR1 GTSNPN and CDR2 SVGIG (reference sequence). The CDR3 consists of 16 residues. J gave up 6 bases and V 4 bases, and 14 bases lay outside the gene matches. CDR3 bases: TGTGCCTGGACTCCTACAGGGGGGAGGTCCGGTCAGCCCCAGCATTTT. Its protein is CAWTPTGGRSGQPQHF.

The rearrangement uses TRBV7-2 and TRBJ2-2; a possible D gene is TRBD1 (5 bases). V lost 5 bases and J 1 base, leaving 14 bases between the germline ends. Looked up from germline, CDR1 is SGHTA and CDR2 is FQGNSA. This CDR3 has 16 amino acids. CDR3 protein: CASSPFRAENTGELFF. In DNA, the CDR3 is TGTGCCAGCAGCCCCTTCAGGGCAGAGAACACCGGGGAGCTGTTTTTT.

The chain joins TRBV7-9 to TRBJ1-1, with D perhaps matching TRBD1 (6 bases). CDR1 and CDR2 from the germline V gene are SEHNR and FQNEAQ (reference sequence). CDR3 size: 14 residues. Between the trimmed V and J ends, which lost 7 bases and 2 bases, there was a span of 14 bases. The CDR3 coding sequence is TGTGCCAGCATCCCGACAGGAGGAAACACTGAAGCTTTCTTT. It yields the protein CASIPTGGNTEAFF.

There are a few counts of this clone. The chain employs TRBV25-1 and TRBJ1-2; D call uncertain. Trimming left V 8 bases short and J 6 bases short, with 22 bases between. Germline V CDR1 and CDR2: MGHDK, SYGVNS. The CDR3 is 15 residues long. CDR3 region: CASGNLVSSPHGYTF. Written as DNA, the CDR3 is TGTGCCAGCGGGAATCTGGTATCCTCACCGCATGGCTACACCTTC.

The chain has TRBV7-9 and TRBJ2-3, with a possible D match to TRBD1 (6 bases). The ends were cut back, 5 bases at V and 0 bases at J, with 12 bases in the middle. CDR3 length equals 15 residues. CDR1 is SEHNR and CDR2 is FQNEAQ in the germline V gene (reference sequence). The CDR3 DNA follows: TGTGCCAGCAGCCACAGGGAGACTAGCACAGATACGCAGTATTTT. This codes for CASSHRETSTDTQYF.

The table lists this clone with a few counts. The chain combines TRBV7-6 with TRBJ2-1, with a possible D match to TRBD2 (6 bases). Trimming shortened V by 5 bases and J by 10 bases, and 15 bases separated the two germline ends. The CDR3 extends over 13 amino acids. In germline, CDR1 is SGHVS, CDR2 FNYEAQ. The CDR3 here is CASSRYPTSEQFF. CDR3 DNA: TGTGCCAGCAGCCGATATCCCACTAGCGAGCAGTTCTTC.

This chain connects TRBV9 to TRBJ2-3; no definite D call. Germline V gene sequence: CDR1 SGDLS, CDR2 YYNGEE. This CDR3 is 16 amino acids long. V gave up 1 base and J gave up 3 bases, with 15 bases separating them. The CDR3: CASSVTVRAETDTQYF. The CDR3 bases are TGTGCCAGCAGCGTAACAGTCCGGGCAGAGACAGATACGCAGTATTTT. Full variable domain (rest looked up from reference TRBV9 and TRBJ2-3): DSGVTQTPKHLITATGQRVTLRCSPRSGDLSVYWYQQSLDQGLQFLIQYYNGEERAKGNILERFSAQQFPDLHSELNLSSLELGDSALYFCASSVTVRAETDTQYFGPGTRLTVL.